Following are 16 T cell receptor beta chains from one sample sequenced in a study of blood T cell repertoires in COVID-19. Assay: immunoSEQ multiplex PCR; the TCRdb copy retains only in-frame clones and omits some. The profile shows fewer than 200,000 clones, roughly 87% of them singletons. The sample was peripheral blood. The receptors shown here come from a woman aged 45-65 years with acute or convalescent COVID-19.

This chain joins TRBV12-3 or TRBV12-4 and TRBJ1-2; a possible D gene is TRBD1 (6 bases). Deletions cut 6 bases from V and 4 bases from J, with 12 bases between. The CDR3 contains 13 residues. CDR3 nucleotide sequence: TGTGCCAGCAGCGCCCGGGACACCTATGGCTACACCTTC. Its protein product is CASSARDTYGYTF.

The chain is built from TRBV30 and TRBJ2-6, with TRBD1 matching over 9 bases. This CDR3 contains 17 residues. CDR1 is GTSNPN and CDR2 is SVGIG in the germline V gene (reference sequence). V shed 4 bases, J shed 0 bases, and the junction held 7 bases outside the gene matches. The CDR3 is CAWMPGQGFSGANVLTF. CDR3 DNA: TGTGCCTGGATGCCGGGACAGGGATTCTCTGGGGCCAACGTCCTGACTTTC. Full variable domain (rest looked up from reference TRBV30 and TRBJ2-6): SQTIHQWPATLVQPVGSPLSLECTVEGTSNPNLYWYRQAAGRGLQLLFYSVGIGQISSEVPQNLSASRPQDRQFILSSKKLLLSDSGFYLCAWMPGQGFSGANVLTFGAGSRLTVL.

The chain joins TRBV18 to TRBJ2-2, with 7 bases that match TRBD2. J gave up 4 bases and V 0 bases, and 5 bases lay outside the gene matches. This CDR3 spans 16 amino acids. CDR1 is KGHSH and CDR2 is LQKENI in the germline V gene. CDR3: CASSPPGGLSTGELFF. In nucleotides, the CDR3 is TGTGCCAGCTCACCACCCGGGGGGTTGAGCACCGGGGAGCTGTTTTTT.

The V and J genes are TRBV7-8 and TRBJ1-1, with 7 bases matching TRBD1. Germline values: CDR1 SGHVS, CDR2 FQNEAQ. CDR3 length: 16 residues. The V and J ends lost 8 bases and 2 bases, in that order; junction bases with no gene match: 14. The CDR3 region has the DNA TGTGCCAGCTTAGAGGGGGCGGGGACGATCAACACTGAAGCTTTCTTT. Its protein product is CASLEGAGTINTEAFF.

This clone was counted a single time. The chain is built from TRBV3-1 (or the pseudogene TRBV3-2) and TRBJ2-7; TRBD2 matches at 8 bases. This CDR3 has 15 residues. The J segment lost 2 bases and the V segment lost 3 bases, leaving 6 bases of the junction unmatched. Germline lookup yields CDR1 LGHDT and CDR2 YNNKEL (reference sequence). In DNA, the CDR3 is TGTGCCAGCAGCCAGATTAGCGGGATCCCCTACGAGCAGTACTTC. Protein: CASSQISGIPYEQYF.

The V and J genes are TRBV5-6 and TRBJ2-2; TRBD2 matches 8 bases. The V segment lost 0 bases and the J segment 6 bases; nucleotides outside the gene matches: 13. Germline V gives CDR1 SGHDT, CDR2 YYEEEE. The CDR3 sequence is 18 residues long. CDR3 sequence (DNA): TGTGCCAGCAGCTTGGGGCGGGAGGCAGGGTTCTTCGCCGGGGAGCTGTTTTTT. It translates to CASSLGREAGFFAGELFF.

V is TRBV7-7 and J is TRBJ2-3, with TRBD2 matching 9 bases. V was pared by 1 base and J by 2 bases, with 4 bases of the junction left unmatched. The CDR3 runs 16 residues. CDR1 is SSHAT, CDR2 FNYEAQ, per germline (reference sequence). DNA for the CDR3: TGTGCCAGCAGCTTAGGGCTAGCGGGACTCACAGATACGCAGTATTTT. Its protein is CASSLGLAGLTDTQYF. Full variable domain (rest looked up from reference TRBV7-7 and TRBJ2-3): GAGVSQSPRYKVTKRGQDVTLRCDPISSHATLYWYQQALGQGPEFLTYFNYEAQPDKSGLPSDRFSAERPEGSISTLTIQRTEQRDSAMYRCASSLGLAGLTDTQYFGPGTRLTVL.

The CDR3 spells CASSHVAGQNYGYTF. The DNA of the CDR3 is TGCGCCAGCAGCCACGTCGCTGGACAAAACTATGGCTACACCTTC. J is TRBJ1-2 and V is TRBV4-1, with a possible D match to TRBD1 (5 bases). This CDR3 comprises 15 residues. From germline, CDR1 is MGHRA and CDR2 YSYEKL. Trimming stripped 3 bases from V and 2 bases from J, with 13 bases between.

The rearrangement uses TRBV7-2 and TRBJ2-7; 7 bases are a match to TRBD2. J gave up 0 bases and V 5 bases, and 10 bases lay outside the gene matches. The CDR3 spans 16 residues. Germline V gene sequence: CDR1 SGHTA, CDR2 FQGNSA. In nucleotides, the CDR3 is TGTGCCAGCAGCCCCCGCCCGCGGGGGTACTCCTACGAGCAGTACTTC. Protein sequence: CASSPRPRGYSYEQYF.

CDR3 loop: CASRDNFDNSPLHF. The DNA of the CDR3 is TGTGCCAGCAGGGACAATTTCGATAATTCACCCCTCCACTTT. The chain recombines TRBV6-5 with TRBJ1-6, with D perhaps matching TRBD1 (5 bases). Trimming left V 6 bases short and J 5 bases short, with 11 bases between. Germline CDR1 MNHEY, CDR2 SVGAGI. The length of the CDR3 is 14 residues.

The chain carries TRBV5-1 and TRBJ2-2; a weak D match, TRBD2 (6 bases). Trimming took 4 bases from V and 7 from J, leaving 11 bases between them. CDR1 is SGHRS and CDR2 is YFSETQ in the germline V gene. CDR3 length: 13 amino acids. CDR3: CASSPEGDGELFF. As DNA, the CDR3 is TGCGCCAGCAGCCCGGAGGGCGACGGGGAGCTGTTTTTT.

The sample holds one count of this clone. The chain is built from TRBV9 and TRBJ1-1; D may be TRBD1 (5 bases). This CDR3 comprises 13 residues. Trimming cost V 4 bases and J 3 bases, with 10 bases left between them. Germline V lookup: CDR1 SGDLS, CDR2 YYNGEE. The DNA of the CDR3 is TGTGCCAGCAGCCCGGGGGGTGACACTGAAGCTTTCTTT. Translated, it gives CASSPGGDTEAFF.

This clone was counted between two and nine times. The V and J genes are TRBV27 and TRBJ2-3; D possibly corresponds to TRBD1 (5 bases). The V gene lost 5 bases and the J gene lost 2 bases, with 17 bases spanning the gap. This CDR3 spans 16 amino acids. Germline V lookup: CDR1 MNHEY, CDR2 SMNVEV (reference sequence). The DNA of the CDR3 is TGTGCCAGCAGTACGATAACAGGCGTAGCCACAGATACGCAGTATTTT. Translation: CASSTITGVATDTQYF.

J is TRBJ1-5 and V is TRBV4-3, with D uncertain. Germline assignment: CDR1 LGHNA and CDR2 YSLEER. The CDR3 has 13 residues. V was pared by 0 bases and J by 6 bases, with 6 bases between. In nucleotides, the CDR3 is TGCGCCAGCAGCCAAGACGGCGGTCAGCCCCAGCATTTT. This translates into CASSQDGGQPQHF.

V and J are TRBV18 and TRBJ1-1, with 9 bases identical to TRBD1. The CDR3 is made up of 15 amino acids. V dropped 6 bases and J dropped 3; count of bases not matched to a gene: 8. Germline assignment: CDR1 KGHSH and CDR2 LQKENI. CDR3: CASSADRGVYTEAFF. The CDR3 DNA is TGTGCCAGCTCCGCAGACAGGGGGGTTTACACTGAAGCTTTCTTT. The entire variable domain, with the rest obtained from reference TRBV18 and TRBJ1-1, is as follows: NAGVMQNPRHLVRRRGQEARLRCSPMKGHSHVYWYRQLPEEGLKFMVYLQKENIIDESGMPKERFSAEFPKEGPSILRIQQVVRGDSAAYFCASSADRGVYTEAFFGQGTRLTVV.

The rearrangement joins TRBV11-2 to TRBJ2-7, with TRBD2 as a possible D gene (5 bases). V lost 2 bases, J lost 3 bases, and 14 bases lay in between. CDR3 length equals 15 residues. CDR1 and CDR2 from the germline V gene are SGHAT and FQNNGV. CDR3 loop: CASSLSAGGRYEQYF. The CDR3 nucleotides read TGTGCCAGCAGCTTATCCGCAGGAGGTCGCTACGAGCAGTACTTC.